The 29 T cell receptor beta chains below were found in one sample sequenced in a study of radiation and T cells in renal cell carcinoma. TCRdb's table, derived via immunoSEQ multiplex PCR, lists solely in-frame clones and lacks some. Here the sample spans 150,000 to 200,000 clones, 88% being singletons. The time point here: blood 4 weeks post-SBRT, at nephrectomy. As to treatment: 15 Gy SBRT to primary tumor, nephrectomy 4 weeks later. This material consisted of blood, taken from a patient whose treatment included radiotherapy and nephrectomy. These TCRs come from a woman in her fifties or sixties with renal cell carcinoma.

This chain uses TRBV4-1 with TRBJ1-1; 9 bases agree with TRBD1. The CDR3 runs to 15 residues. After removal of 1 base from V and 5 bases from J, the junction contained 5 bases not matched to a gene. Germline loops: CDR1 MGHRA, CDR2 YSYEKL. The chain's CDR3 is CASSQGLQGATEAFF. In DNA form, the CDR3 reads TGCGCCAGCAGCCAAGGCTTACAGGGGGCGACTGAAGCTTTCTTT.

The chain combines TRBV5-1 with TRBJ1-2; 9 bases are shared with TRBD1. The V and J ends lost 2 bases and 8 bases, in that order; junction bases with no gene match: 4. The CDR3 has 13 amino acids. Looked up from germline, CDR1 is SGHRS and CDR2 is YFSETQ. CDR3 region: CASSFWDREGYTF. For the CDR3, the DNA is TGCGCCAGCAGCTTCTGGGACAGGGAGGGCTACACCTTC. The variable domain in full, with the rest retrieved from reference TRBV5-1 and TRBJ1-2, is KAGVTQTPRYLIKTRGQQVTLSCSPISGHRSVSWYQQTPGQGLQFLFEYFSETQRNKGNFPGRFSGRQFSNSRSEMNVSTLELGDSALYLCASSFWDREGYTFGSGTRLTVV.

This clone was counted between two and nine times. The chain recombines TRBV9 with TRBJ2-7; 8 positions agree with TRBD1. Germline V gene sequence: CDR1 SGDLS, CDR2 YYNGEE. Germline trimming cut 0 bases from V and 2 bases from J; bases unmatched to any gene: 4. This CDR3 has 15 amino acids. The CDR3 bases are TGTGCCAGCAGCGTAGAGGACAGGGCGCCCTACGAGCAGTACTTC. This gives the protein CASSVEDRAPYEQYF.

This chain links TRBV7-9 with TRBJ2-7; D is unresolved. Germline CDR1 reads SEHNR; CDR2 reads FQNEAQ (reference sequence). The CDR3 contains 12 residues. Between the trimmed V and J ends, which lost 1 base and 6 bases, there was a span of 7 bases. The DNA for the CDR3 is TGTGCCAGCAGCTTAGTGATAGCCGAGCAGTACTTC. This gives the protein CASSLVIAEQYF.

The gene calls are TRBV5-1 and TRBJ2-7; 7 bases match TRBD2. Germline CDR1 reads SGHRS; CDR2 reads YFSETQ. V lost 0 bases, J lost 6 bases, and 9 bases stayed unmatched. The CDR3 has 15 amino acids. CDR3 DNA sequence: TGCGCCAGCAGCTTGGCGGCTAGCGGAGGTCTCGAGCAGTACTTC. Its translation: CASSLAASGGLEQYF.

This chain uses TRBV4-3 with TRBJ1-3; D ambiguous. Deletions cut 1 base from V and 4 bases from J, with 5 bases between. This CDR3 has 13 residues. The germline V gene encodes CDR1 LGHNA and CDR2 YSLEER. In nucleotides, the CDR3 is TGCGCCAGCAGCCAAGCACCGGGAAACACCATATATTTT. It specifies CASSQAPGNTIYF.

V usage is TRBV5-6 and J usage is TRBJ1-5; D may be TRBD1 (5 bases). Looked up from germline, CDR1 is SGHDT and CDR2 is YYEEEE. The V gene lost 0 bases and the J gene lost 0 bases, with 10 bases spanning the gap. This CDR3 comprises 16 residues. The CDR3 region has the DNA TGTGCCAGCAGCTTGGGGGGCAGTCATAGCAATCAGCCCCAGCATTTT. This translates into CASSLGGSHSNQPQHF.

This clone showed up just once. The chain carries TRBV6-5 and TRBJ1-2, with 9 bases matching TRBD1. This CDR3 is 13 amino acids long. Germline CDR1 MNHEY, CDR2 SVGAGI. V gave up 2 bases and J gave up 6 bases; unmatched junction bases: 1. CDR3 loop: CASSYTGGDGYTF. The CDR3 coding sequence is TGTGCCAGCAGTTACACAGGGGGCGATGGCTACACCTTC.

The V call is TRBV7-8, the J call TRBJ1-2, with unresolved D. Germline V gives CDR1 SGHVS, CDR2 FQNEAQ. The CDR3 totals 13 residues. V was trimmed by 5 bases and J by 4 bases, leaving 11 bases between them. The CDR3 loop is CASSPNGPYGYTF. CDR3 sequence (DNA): TGTGCCAGCAGCCCCAATGGTCCCTATGGCTACACCTTC.

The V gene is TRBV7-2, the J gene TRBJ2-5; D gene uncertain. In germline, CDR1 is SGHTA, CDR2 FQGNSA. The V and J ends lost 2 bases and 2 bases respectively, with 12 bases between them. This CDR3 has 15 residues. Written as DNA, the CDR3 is TGTGCCAGCAGCTTACAGGTAGCCTTTCAAGAGACCCAGTACTTC. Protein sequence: CASSLQVAFQETQYF. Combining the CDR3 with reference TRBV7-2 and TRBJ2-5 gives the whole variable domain GAGVSQSPSNKVTEKGKDVELRCDPISGHTALYWYRQSLGQGLEFLIYFQGNSAPDKSGLPSDRFSAERTGGSVSTLTIQRTQQEDSAVYLCASSLQVAFQETQYFGPGTRLLVL.

CDR3 coding DNA: TGTGCCAGCAGCTTATATAGCTCTGGGGCCAACGTCCTGACTTTC. Amino acids: CASSLYSSGANVLTF. This sequence joins TRBV5-6 and TRBJ2-6; no reliable D call. This CDR3 has 15 amino acids. Trimming stripped 2 bases from V and 0 bases from J, with 6 bases between. The germline CDR1 and CDR2 sequences are SGHDT and YYEEEE.

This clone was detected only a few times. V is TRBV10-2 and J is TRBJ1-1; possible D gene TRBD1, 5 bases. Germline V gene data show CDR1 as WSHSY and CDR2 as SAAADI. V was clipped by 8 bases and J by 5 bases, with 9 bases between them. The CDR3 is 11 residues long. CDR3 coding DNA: TGCGCCAGCCTGGGGGGGACTGAAGCTTTCTTT. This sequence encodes CASLGGTEAFF.

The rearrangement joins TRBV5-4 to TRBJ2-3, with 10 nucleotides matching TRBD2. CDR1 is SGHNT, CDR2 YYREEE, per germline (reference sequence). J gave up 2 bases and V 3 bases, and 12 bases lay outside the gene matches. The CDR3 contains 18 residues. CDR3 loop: CASSSEASGGINTDTQYF. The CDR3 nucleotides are TGTGCCAGCAGCTCGGAGGCTAGCGGGGGCATTAACACAGATACGCAGTATTTT. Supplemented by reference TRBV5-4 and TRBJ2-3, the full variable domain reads ETGVTQSPTHLIKTRGQQVTLRCSSQSGHNTVSWYQQALGQGPQFIFQYYREEENGRGNFPPRFSGLQFPNYSSELNVNALELDDSALYLCASSSEASGGINTDTQYFGPGTRLTVL.

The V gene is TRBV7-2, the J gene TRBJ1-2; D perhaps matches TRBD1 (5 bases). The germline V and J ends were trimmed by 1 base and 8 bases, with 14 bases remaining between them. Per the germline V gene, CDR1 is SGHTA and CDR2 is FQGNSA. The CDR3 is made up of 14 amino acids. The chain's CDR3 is CASSLGGREWGYTF. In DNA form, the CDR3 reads TGTGCCAGCAGCTTAGGGGGCCGGGAATGGGGCTACACCTTC.

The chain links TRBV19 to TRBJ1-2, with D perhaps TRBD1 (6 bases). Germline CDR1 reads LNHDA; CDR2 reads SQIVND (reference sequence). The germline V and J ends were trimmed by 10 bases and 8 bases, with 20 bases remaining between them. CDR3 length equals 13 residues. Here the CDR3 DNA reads TGTGCCACCGAGGGGGAATATAATAAAGGCTACACCTTC. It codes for CATEGEYNKGYTF.

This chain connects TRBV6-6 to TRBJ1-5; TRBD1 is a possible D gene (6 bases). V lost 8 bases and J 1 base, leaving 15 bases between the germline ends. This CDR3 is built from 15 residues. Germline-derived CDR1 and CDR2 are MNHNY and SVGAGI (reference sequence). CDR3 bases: TGTGCCAGCGGTCCCGGGGGGCCCAGCAATCAGCCCCAGCATTTT. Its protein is CASGPGGPSNQPQHF.

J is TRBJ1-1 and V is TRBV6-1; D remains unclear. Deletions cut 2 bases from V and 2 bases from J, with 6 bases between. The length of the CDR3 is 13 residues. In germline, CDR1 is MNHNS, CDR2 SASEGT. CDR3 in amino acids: CASSEWGNTEAFF. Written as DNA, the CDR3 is TGTGCCAGCAGTGAATGGGGTAACACTGAAGCTTTCTTT.

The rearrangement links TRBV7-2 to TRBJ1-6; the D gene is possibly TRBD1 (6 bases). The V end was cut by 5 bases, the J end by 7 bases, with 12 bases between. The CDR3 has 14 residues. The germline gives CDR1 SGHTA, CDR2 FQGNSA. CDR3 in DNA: TGTGCCAGCAGCCTACAGGGTCGGAATTCACCCCTCCACTTT. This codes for CASSLQGRNSPLHF.

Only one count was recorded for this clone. CDR3 residues: CASSEAGLVYGYTF. In nucleotides, the CDR3 is TGCGCCAGCAGCGAGGCAGGGCTGGTCTATGGCTACACCTTC. The chain joins TRBV5-1 to TRBJ1-2, with a possible D match to TRBD1 (5 bases). In germline, CDR1 is SGHRS, CDR2 YFSETQ. The CDR3 spans 14 residues. V shed 4 bases and J shed 4 bases, with 14 bases lying between them.

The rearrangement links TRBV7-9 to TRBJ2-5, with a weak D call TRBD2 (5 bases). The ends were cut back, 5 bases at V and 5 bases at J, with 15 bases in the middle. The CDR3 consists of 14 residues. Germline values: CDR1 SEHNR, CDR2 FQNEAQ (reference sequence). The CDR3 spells CASSPGRRLETQYF. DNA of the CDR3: TGTGCCAGCAGCCCAGGTAGGAGGTTGGAGACCCAGTACTTC.

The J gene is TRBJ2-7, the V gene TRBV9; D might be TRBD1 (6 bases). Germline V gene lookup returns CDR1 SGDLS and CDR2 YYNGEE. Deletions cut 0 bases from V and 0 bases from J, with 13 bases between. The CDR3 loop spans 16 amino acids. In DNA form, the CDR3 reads TGTGCCAGCAGCGTAGAGGCCAGGGGAAGCTCCTACGAGCAGTACTTC. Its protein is CASSVEARGSSYEQYF. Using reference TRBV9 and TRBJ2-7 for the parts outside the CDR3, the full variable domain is DSGVTQTPKHLITATGQRVTLRCSPRSGDLSVYWYQQSLDQGLQFLIQYYNGEERAKGNILERFSAQQFPDLHSELNLSSLELGDSALYFCASSVEARGSSYEQYFGPGTRLTVT.

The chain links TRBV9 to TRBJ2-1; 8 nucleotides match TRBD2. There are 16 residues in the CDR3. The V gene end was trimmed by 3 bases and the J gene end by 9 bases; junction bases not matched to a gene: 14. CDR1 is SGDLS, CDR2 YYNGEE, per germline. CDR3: CASSAIAGSLRGEQFF. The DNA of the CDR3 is TGTGCCAGCAGCGCCATAGCGGGGAGCCTTCGAGGTGAGCAGTTCTTC.

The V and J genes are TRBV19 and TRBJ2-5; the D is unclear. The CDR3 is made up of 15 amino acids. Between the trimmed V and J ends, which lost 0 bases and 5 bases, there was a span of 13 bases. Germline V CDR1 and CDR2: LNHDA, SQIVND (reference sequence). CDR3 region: CASSIDLGAFETQYF. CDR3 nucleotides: TGTGCCAGTAGTATAGATCTAGGAGCTTTCGAGACCCAGTACTTC.

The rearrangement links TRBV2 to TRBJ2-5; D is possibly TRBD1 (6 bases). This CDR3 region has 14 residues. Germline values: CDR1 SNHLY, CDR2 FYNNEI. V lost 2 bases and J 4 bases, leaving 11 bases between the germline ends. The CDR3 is CASSENRVVETQYF. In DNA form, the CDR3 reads TGTGCCAGCAGTGAAAACAGGGTGGTAGAGACCCAGTACTTC.

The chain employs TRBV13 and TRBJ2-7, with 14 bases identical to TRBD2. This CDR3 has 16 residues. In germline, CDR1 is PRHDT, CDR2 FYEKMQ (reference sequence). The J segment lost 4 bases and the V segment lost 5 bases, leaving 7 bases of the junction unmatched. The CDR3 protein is CASSIWTSGGWYEQYF. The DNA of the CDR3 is TGTGCCAGCAGCATCTGGACTAGCGGGGGGTGGTACGAGCAGTACTTC.

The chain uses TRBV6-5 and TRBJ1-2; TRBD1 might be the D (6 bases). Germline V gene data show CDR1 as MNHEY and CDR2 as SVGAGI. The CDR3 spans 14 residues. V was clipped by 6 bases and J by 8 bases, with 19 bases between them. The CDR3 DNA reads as TGTGCCAGCAGACCCAGCAGGGGAATCGGCGGCTACACCTTC. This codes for CASRPSRGIGGYTF.

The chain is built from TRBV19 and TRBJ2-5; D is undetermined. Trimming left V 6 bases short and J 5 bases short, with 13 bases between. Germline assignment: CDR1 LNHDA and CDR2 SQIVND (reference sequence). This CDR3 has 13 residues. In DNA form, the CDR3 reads TGTGCCAGTAGGTCAAGCCAGGCCGAGACCCAGTACTTC. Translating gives CASRSSQAETQYF.

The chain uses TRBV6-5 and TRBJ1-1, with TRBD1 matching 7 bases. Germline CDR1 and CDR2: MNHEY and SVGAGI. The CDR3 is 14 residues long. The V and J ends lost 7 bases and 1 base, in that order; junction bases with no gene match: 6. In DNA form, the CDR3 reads TGTGCCAGCACCAGGGACAGCTCGAACACTGAAGCTTTCTTT. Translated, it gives CASTRDSSNTEAFF.

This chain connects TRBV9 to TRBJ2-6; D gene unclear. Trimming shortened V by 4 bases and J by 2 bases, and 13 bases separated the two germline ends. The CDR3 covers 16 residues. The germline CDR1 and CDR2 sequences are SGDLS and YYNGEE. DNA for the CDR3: TGTGCCAGCAGCCCCACGCCTAGGGCTGGGGCCAACGTCCTGACTTTC. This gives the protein CASSPTPRAGANVLTF.